This T cell receptor (beta chain) was captured by sequencing in a study of beta chain features in type 1 diabetes. Study-wide background: Examination of sorted cells across all samples involved more than 100,000,000 cells.

Study outcomes and limitations: Shorter TCRB CDR3s, moderately but significantly so, marked every one of the four CD4+ subsets in Type 1 diabetes patients. Compared to healthy donors, patients appeared to have naive, central memory and Treg TCRB repertoires that were more alike.

A note on this clone: As yet, its antigen is unknown.

Based on CD45RO/CCR7/CD25/CD127/CD95/CD27, CD4+ regulatory, stem cell-like memory, naive and central memory cells were sorted. Purity exceeded 95% in all sorted populations. Expressed TCRB transcripts were sequenced because the isolated RNA had all been reverse transcribed beforehand. Profiling relied on immunoSEQ multiplex PCR, and the TCRdb table lists in-frame clones only, not all of them. The repertoire holds approximately 160,000 clones, approximately 10% seen once, with more than 0.4% in the top ten. This sequence was found in a man under 40 with type 1 diabetes. Sequencing was performed on central memory CD4+ T cells from blood.

The DNA of the CDR3 is TGTGCCAGCAGCCACTGTGGACTAGCGGGAGTCGACGAGCAGTACTTC. Amino acids: CASSHCGLAGVDEQYF. V usage is TRBV6-8 and J usage is TRBJ2-7; 13 bases agree with TRBD2. The junction had 10 bases not matched to a gene; V was cut back by 6 bases and J by 5 bases. Germline CDR1 reads MNHGY; CDR2 reads SAAAGT. This CDR3 comprises 16 residues.